These T cell receptor beta chains were read from a single sample in a study of response to subunit inactivated influenza vaccine. One entry per CDR3 protein results from TCRdb running MiXCR on the RT-PCR reads. The table shows more than 500,000 distinct CDR3 sequences, with about 10% occurring only once. The same sample was also used in a study of T cells expressing NK-cell markers.

This specimen was PBMCs from blood, taken on the day of vaccination. Receptors were obtained from a man in his fifties who received an inactivated influenza vaccine. Both conserved end residues are part of each CDR3. Fields, in order: clone size, J gene, V gene, D gene, CDR3 DNA, CDR3 protein. D genes are given only for firm matches. Not every row has a clone size; where given, it reads once, few, many or a size class.

clone size: many
J gene: TRBJ2-1
V gene: TRBV18
D gene: NA
CDR3 DNA: TGTGCCAGCTCACCACCGGGACTGCCCCCGTCGGGTGAGCAGTTCTTC
CDR3 protein: CASSPPGLPPSGEQFF

clone size: NA
J gene: TRBJ1-6
V gene: TRBV9
D gene: NA
CDR3 DNA: TGTGCCAGCAGCGTAGACACAGTAGATAATTCACCCCTCCACTTT
CDR3 protein: CASSVDTVDNSPLHF

clone size: many
J gene: TRBJ2-7
V gene: TRBV6-1
D gene: NA
CDR3 DNA: TGTGCCAGCAGTGACCGCGACGCTATCCCCTACGAGCAGTACTTC
CDR3 protein: CASSDRDAIPYEQYF

clone size: NA
J gene: TRBJ1-1
V gene: TRBV12-3/TRBV12-4
D gene: NA
CDR3 DNA: TGTGCCAGCAGTTTCGGGAAAGGGAGGACTGAAGCTTTCTTT
CDR3 protein: CASSFGKGRTEAFF

clone size: many
J gene: TRBJ1-1
V gene: TRBV12-3/TRBV12-4
D gene: NA
CDR3 DNA: NA
CDR3 protein: CASSSSSNWRTSEAFF

clone size: few
J gene: TRBJ2-7
V gene: TRBV12-3/TRBV12-4
D gene: NA
CDR3 DNA: TGTGCCAGCAGTTTAGCGCTATTGGGGGGCCGCGAGCAGTACTTC
CDR3 protein: CASSLALLGGREQYF

clone size: few
J gene: TRBJ2-7
V gene: TRBV5-1
D gene: NA
CDR3 DNA: TGCGCCAGCAGCTTGGAGGGGTTCTCCTACGAGCAGTACTTC
CDR3 protein: CASSLEGFSYEQYF

clone size: NA
J gene: TRBJ2-7
V gene: TRBV12-3/TRBV12-4
D gene: NA
CDR3 DNA: TGTGCCAGCTGTTTTGCCACCTACGAGCAGTACTTC
CDR3 protein: CASCFATYEQYF

clone size: few
J gene: TRBJ2-7
V gene: TRBV15
D gene: NA
CDR3 DNA: TGTGCCACCAGCAGAGATCCCGACTCCTACGAGCAGTACTTC
CDR3 protein: CATSRDPDSYEQYF

clone size: NA
J gene: TRBJ2-3
V gene: TRBV5-1
D gene: TRBD2
CDR3 DNA: TGCGCCAGCAGCCCTATTGGTAGCGGGAGGCGGAGCACAGATACGCAGTATTTT
CDR3 protein: CASSPIGSGRRSTDTQYF

clone size: few
J gene: TRBJ1-2
V gene: TRBV12-3/TRBV12-4
D gene: NA
CDR3 DNA: TGTGCCACCATTGGTCCTGGTTATGCTAACTATGGCTACACCTTC
CDR3 protein: CATIGPGYANYGYTF

clone size: few
J gene: TRBJ1-5
V gene: TRBV7-2
D gene: NA
CDR3 DNA: TGTGCCAGCAGCCGGGCGGGGGGCAATCAGCCCCAGCATTTT
CDR3 protein: CASSRAGGNQPQHF

clone size: NA
J gene: TRBJ2-3
V gene: TRBV6-2/TRBV6-3
D gene: NA
CDR3 DNA: TGTGCCAGCAGTGACGGGGGAGGAGTGGTCGGCGCAGATACGCAGTATTTT
CDR3 protein: CASSDGGGVVGADTQYF

clone size: few
J gene: TRBJ2-5
V gene: TRBV15
D gene: TRBD2
CDR3 DNA: TGTGCCACCAGCAGAGGGACTAGCGGGGAGGGAGAGACCCAGTACTTC
CDR3 protein: CATSRGTSGEGETQYF

clone size: few
J gene: TRBJ2-3
V gene: TRBV7-9
D gene: NA
CDR3 DNA: TGTGCCAGCAGCTTAGGTGGTACCCCTTACACAGATACGCAGTATTTT
CDR3 protein: CASSLGGTPYTDTQYF

clone size: NA
J gene: TRBJ2-3
V gene: TRBV7-2
D gene: TRBD2
CDR3 DNA: TGTGCCAGCACCTCCCCTAGCGGGAGCACAGATACGCAGTATTTT
CDR3 protein: CASTSPSGSTDTQYF

clone size: NA
J gene: TRBJ2-5
V gene: TRBV7-9
D gene: NA
CDR3 DNA: TGTGCCAGCAGCCAAGGGGCGGAGACCCAGCACTTC
CDR3 protein: CASSQGAETQHF

clone size: NA
J gene: TRBJ1-2
V gene: TRBV3-1
D gene: TRBD1
CDR3 DNA: TGTGCCAGCAGCCAAGCGGACAGGGGCAACTATGGCTACACCTTC
CDR3 protein: CASSQADRGNYGYTF

clone size: few
J gene: TRBJ2-7
V gene: TRBV20-1
D gene: TRBD2
CDR3 DNA: TGCAGTGCTAGGGACCGGGACTATACAGTTTACGAGCAGTACTTC
CDR3 protein: CSARDRDYTVYEQYF

clone size: few
J gene: TRBJ2-1
V gene: TRBV28
D gene: NA
CDR3 DNA: TGTGCCAGCAGCTCGGGACCGTGGAATGAGCAGTTCTTC
CDR3 protein: CASSSGPWNEQFF

clone size: NA
J gene: TRBJ1-1
V gene: TRBV5-1
D gene: NA
CDR3 DNA: TGCGCCAGCAGCTTGGTGCCCTTTGAAGCTTTCTTT
CDR3 protein: CASSLVPFEAFF

clone size: NA
J gene: TRBJ1-1
V gene: TRBV18
D gene: TRBD1
CDR3 DNA: TGTGCCAGCTCACCGACAGGGGGCGGACTGAACACTGAAGCTTTCTTT
CDR3 protein: CASSPTGGGLNTEAFF

clone size: many
J gene: TRBJ2-7
V gene: TRBV7-9
D gene: TRBD2
CDR3 DNA: TGTGCCAGCAGCTTGCCGGGGGGGTCCTACGAGCAGTACTTC
CDR3 protein: CASSLPGGSYEQYF

clone size: many
J gene: TRBJ2-5
V gene: TRBV19
D gene: TRBD2
CDR3 DNA: TGTGCCAGTTCCCTGAGCGGGAGGTCAGAAGAGACCCAGTACTTC
CDR3 protein: CASSLSGRSEETQYF

clone size: few
J gene: TRBJ2-2
V gene: TRBV7-9
D gene: TRBD2
CDR3 DNA: TGTGCCAGCAGCGCAAGCGGGGGCGGTACCGGGGAGCTGTTTTTT
CDR3 protein: CASSASGGGTGELFF

clone size: NA
J gene: TRBJ2-3
V gene: TRBV29-1
D gene: NA
CDR3 DNA: TGCAGCGCCGAGTCCTCAGGGTTCACAGATACGCAGTATTTT
CDR3 protein: CSAESSGFTDTQYF

clone size: NA
J gene: TRBJ2-5
V gene: TRBV7-2
D gene: NA
CDR3 DNA: TGTGCCAGCAGCCCGGGGTGGGAGCGGGAGACCCAGTACTTC
CDR3 protein: CASSPGWERETQYF

clone size: many
J gene: TRBJ1-1
V gene: TRBV5-1
D gene: NA
CDR3 DNA: TGCGCCAGCAGCTTGGGTTACGAAGGGACTGAAGCTTTCTTT
CDR3 protein: CASSLGYEGTEAFF

clone size: many
J gene: TRBJ1-1
V gene: TRBV4-2
D gene: NA
CDR3 DNA: TGTGCCAGCAGCCAAGAGACAGGCAACACTGAAGCTTTCTTT
CDR3 protein: CASSQETGNTEAFF

clone size: many
J gene: TRBJ2-7
V gene: TRBV2
D gene: NA
CDR3 DNA: TGTGCCAGCGCAGGGGCTACTGACTACGAGCAGTACTTC
CDR3 protein: CASAGATDYEQYF

clone size: many
J gene: TRBJ2-1
V gene: TRBV20-1
D gene: TRBD2
CDR3 DNA: TGCAGTGCCGACTCGCTAGGACTAGCGGGGAGCTCCTACAATGAGCAGTTCTTC
CDR3 protein: CSADSLGLAGSSYNEQFF

clone size: NA
J gene: TRBJ1-2
V gene: TRBV7-9
D gene: NA
CDR3 DNA: TGTGCCAGCAGCGCCCCAGGGGCCGGGAGCTACACCTTC
CDR3 protein: CASSAPGAGSYTF

clone size: few
J gene: TRBJ2-3
V gene: TRBV9
D gene: NA
CDR3 DNA: TGTGCCAGCAGCGTAGGGTCCCGAGGAGATACGCAGTATTTT
CDR3 protein: CASSVGSRGDTQYF

clone size: few
J gene: TRBJ2-7
V gene: TRBV7-9
D gene: TRBD1
CDR3 DNA: TGTGCCAGCAGCCAAGACAGGGAGCCCCCCTACGAGCAGTACTTC
CDR3 protein: CASSQDREPPYEQYF

clone size: many
J gene: TRBJ2-7
V gene: TRBV4-3
D gene: TRBD1
CDR3 DNA: TGCGCCAGCAGCCCAACGTTTGGGACAGGGGAAGAGCAGTACTTC
CDR3 protein: CASSPTFGTGEEQYF

clone size: few
J gene: TRBJ2-7
V gene: TRBV28
D gene: TRBD1
CDR3 DNA: TGTGCCAGCAGTTTACCCGGGACAGGGAGGGACGAGCAGTACTTC
CDR3 protein: CASSLPGTGRDEQYF

clone size: many
J gene: TRBJ2-3
V gene: TRBV12-3/TRBV12-4
D gene: NA
CDR3 DNA: TGTGCCAGCAGTTTTGGAAACGGGGGAAGGGCAGATACGCAGTATTTT
CDR3 protein: CASSFGNGGRADTQYF

clone size: NA
J gene: TRBJ2-7
V gene: TRBV4-3
D gene: NA
CDR3 DNA: TGCGCCAGCAGCCAAGCGGTTAGCGGCAGCTCGTCCTACGAGCAGTACTTC
CDR3 protein: CASSQAVSGSSSYEQYF

clone size: NA
J gene: TRBJ2-1
V gene: TRBV7-6
D gene: NA
CDR3 DNA: TGTGCCAGCAGCTTTGGTACAAATGAGCAGTTCTTC
CDR3 protein: CASSFGTNEQFF

clone size: few
J gene: TRBJ2-5
V gene: TRBV29-1
D gene: TRBD1
CDR3 DNA: TGCAGCGGGGAGACAGGGGGCGCGGAGACCCAGTACTTC
CDR3 protein: CSGETGGAETQYF

clone size: many
J gene: TRBJ1-2
V gene: TRBV29-1
D gene: NA
CDR3 DNA: TGCAGCGTTACGGGGGCGGATGGCTACACCTTC
CDR3 protein: CSVTGADGYTF

clone size: NA
J gene: TRBJ2-1
V gene: TRBV20-1
D gene: TRBD2
CDR3 DNA: TGCAGTGCGAGACTAGCGGGGGACTACAATGAGCAGTTCTTC
CDR3 protein: CSARLAGDYNEQFF

clone size: few
J gene: TRBJ2-7
V gene: TRBV12-3/TRBV12-4
D gene: TRBD2
CDR3 DNA: TGTGCCAGCAGTTTATGGCGGGGGGGAGGTCAAGGCGAGCAGTACTTC
CDR3 protein: CASSLWRGGGQGEQYF

clone size: NA
J gene: TRBJ1-5
V gene: TRBV20-1
D gene: NA
CDR3 DNA: TGCAGTGCTGGGACGGGGGCCAATCAGCCCCAGCATTTT
CDR3 protein: CSAGTGANQPQHF